This T cell receptor (beta chain) emerged from a study of CD8+ T cells in alopecia areata. Concerning this clone itself: Its target is not known.

In each case, RNA was isolated and then reverse transcribed into cDNA as the sequencing template. Sequencing used immunoSEQ multiplex PCR; TCRdb keeps in-frame clones, though not all of them. The sample carries 90,000 to 150,000 clones, 55% to 70% recorded once. Overall study results and limits: TCR sharing across patients was less clear than in mice, possibly HLA-related. Clonality exceeded that of normal scalp in lesional scalp, most notably in alopecia totalis/universalis. Scalp sequencing captures resident alphabeta T cells of normal skin too.

Trimming pared 4 bases from V and 5 bases from J, leaving 12 bases between. The CDR3 runs 15 residues. Germline V gene data show CDR1 as SNHLY and CDR2 as FYNNEI. This chain connects TRBV2 to TRBJ1-6; tentatively, D is TRBD1 (5 bases). The sequenced sample was CD4+ T cells sorted from blood. This TCR derives from a human donor in good health. CDR3 sequence reads: CASSVTGTDNSPLHF. The DNA of the CDR3 is TGTGCCAGCAGTGTGACCGGGACGGATAATTCACCCCTCCACTTT.